Reported below is one TCR beta chain. Its matching antigen is unknown. 200 to 250 ng DNA, 30,000 to 35,000 T cell genomes, went into each sorted-subset replicate PCR. TCRdb's table, derived via immunoSEQ multiplex PCR, lists solely in-frame clones and lacks some. Of about 1 million clones in the sample, 65% to 80% were seen once. This sample was included in a study of shared clonotypes between healthy human individuals. Study-wide context: Per donor, three plates held CD4 naive cells, three held CD4 memory, two held CD8 naive and one held CD8 memory. Study outcomes and limitations: Generation of non-shared clonotypes was less probable than generation of clonotypes shared by all four donors. Sharing across four donors was highest in naive CD4 (around 5%) and lowest in memory CD8 (roughly 0.4%).

The material sequenced was memory CD4+ T cells sorted from blood. The subset here: CD45RA-negative fraction. The receptor was derived from a man younger than 35 in good health.

The CDR3 coding sequence is TGCGCCAGCAGTTATGGGACGGATAGCAATCAGCCCCAGCATTTT. As protein: CASSYGTDSNQPQHF. V usage is TRBV5-1 and J usage is TRBJ1-5; D might be TRBD1 (5 bases). The germline V and J ends were trimmed by 5 bases and 0 bases, with 12 bases remaining between them. CDR1 is SGHRS and CDR2 is YFSETQ in the germline V gene. This CDR3 contains 15 residues.